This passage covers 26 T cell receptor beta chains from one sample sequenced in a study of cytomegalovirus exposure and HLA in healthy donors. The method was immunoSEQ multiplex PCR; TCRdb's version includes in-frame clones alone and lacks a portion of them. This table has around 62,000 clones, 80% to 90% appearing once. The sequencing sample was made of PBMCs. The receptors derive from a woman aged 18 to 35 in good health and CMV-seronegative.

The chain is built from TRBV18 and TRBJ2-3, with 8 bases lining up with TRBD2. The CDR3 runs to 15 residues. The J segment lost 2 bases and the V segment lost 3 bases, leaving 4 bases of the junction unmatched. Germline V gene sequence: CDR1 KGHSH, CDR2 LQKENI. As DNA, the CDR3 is TGTGCCAGCTCACCGGCTAGCGGGCCCACAGATACGCAGTATTTT. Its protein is CASSPASGPTDTQYF.

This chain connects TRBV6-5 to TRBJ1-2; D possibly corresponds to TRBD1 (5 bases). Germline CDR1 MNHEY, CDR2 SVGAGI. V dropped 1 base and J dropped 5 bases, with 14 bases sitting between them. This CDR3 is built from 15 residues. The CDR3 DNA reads TGTGCCAGCAGTTACTTTTTCCGCGGACAATATGGCTACACCTTC. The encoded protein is CASSYFFRGQYGYTF.

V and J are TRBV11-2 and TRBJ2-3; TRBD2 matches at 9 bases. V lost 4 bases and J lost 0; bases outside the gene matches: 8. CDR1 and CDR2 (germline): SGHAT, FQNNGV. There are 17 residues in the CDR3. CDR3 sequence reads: CASSSRWRGGSTDTQYF. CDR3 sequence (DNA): TGTGCCAGCAGCTCAAGGTGGCGGGGGGGCAGCACAGATACGCAGTATTTT.

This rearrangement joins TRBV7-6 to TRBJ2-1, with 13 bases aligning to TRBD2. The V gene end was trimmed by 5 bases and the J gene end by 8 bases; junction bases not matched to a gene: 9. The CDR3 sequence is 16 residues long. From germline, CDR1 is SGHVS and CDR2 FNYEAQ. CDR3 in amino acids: CASSHRLAGGVHEQFF. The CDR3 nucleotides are TGTGCCAGCAGCCACCGACTAGCGGGGGGCGTACATGAGCAGTTCTTC.

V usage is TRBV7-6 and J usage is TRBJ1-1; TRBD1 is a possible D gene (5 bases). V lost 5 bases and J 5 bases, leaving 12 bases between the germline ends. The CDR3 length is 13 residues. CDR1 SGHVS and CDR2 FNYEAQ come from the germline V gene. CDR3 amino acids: CASSRGGGTEAFF. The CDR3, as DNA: TGTGCCAGCAGCCGGGGGGGAGGGACTGAAGCTTTCTTT.

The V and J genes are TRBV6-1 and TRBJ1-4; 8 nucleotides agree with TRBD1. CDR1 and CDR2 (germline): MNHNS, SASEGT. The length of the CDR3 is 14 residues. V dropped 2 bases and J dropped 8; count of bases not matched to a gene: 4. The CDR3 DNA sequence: TGTGCCAGCAGTGAACAACAGGGGGGGGAAAAACTGTTTTTT. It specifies CASSEQQGGEKLFF.

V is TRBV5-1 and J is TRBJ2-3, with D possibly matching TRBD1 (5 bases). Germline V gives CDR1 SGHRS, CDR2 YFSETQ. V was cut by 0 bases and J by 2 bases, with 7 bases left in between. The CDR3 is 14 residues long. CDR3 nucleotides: TGCGCCAGCAGCTTGGACAGGAACACAGATACGCAGTATTTT. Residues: CASSLDRNTDTQYF.

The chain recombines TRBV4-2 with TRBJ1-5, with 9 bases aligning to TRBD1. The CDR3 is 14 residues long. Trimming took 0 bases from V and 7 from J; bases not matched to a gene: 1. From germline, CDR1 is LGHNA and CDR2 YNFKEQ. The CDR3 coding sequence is TGTGCCAGCAGCCAAGAGGGACAGGGACAGCCCCAGCATTTT. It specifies CASSQEGQGQPQHF.

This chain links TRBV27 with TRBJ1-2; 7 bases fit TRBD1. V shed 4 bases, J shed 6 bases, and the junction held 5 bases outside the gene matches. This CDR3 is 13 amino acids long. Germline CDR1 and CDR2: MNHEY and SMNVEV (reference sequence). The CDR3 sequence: CASSSAQGHGYTF. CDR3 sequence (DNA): TGTGCCAGCAGTTCGGCACAGGGGCATGGCTACACCTTC.

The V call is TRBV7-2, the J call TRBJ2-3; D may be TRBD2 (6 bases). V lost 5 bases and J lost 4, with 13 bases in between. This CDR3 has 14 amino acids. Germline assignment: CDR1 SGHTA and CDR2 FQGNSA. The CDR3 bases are TGTGCCAGCAGCCCTCAGTCGGGGGCAGATACGCAGTATTTT. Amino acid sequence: CASSPQSGADTQYF.

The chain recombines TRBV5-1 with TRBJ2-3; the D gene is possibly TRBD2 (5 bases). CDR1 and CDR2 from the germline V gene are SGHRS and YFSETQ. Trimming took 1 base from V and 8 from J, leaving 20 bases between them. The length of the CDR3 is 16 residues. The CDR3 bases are TGCGCCAGCAGCTTGCGACCTAATGCGTACCGGGGTACGCAGTATTTT. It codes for CASSLRPNAYRGTQYF.

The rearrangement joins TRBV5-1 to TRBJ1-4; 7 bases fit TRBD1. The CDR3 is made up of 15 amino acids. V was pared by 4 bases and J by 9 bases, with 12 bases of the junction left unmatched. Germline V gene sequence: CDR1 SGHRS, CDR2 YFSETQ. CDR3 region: CASSLGTVLEQKLFF. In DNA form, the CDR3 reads TGCGCCAGCAGCCTCGGGACAGTACTAGAGCAAAAACTGTTTTTT.

In nucleotides, the CDR3 is TGTGCCACCAGCAGAGATCTGGGGGGGGGTAATGAGCAGTTCTTC. Translation gives CATSRDLGGGNEQFF. The J gene is TRBJ2-1, the V gene TRBV15; 7 bases agree with TRBD2. The V segment lost 0 bases and the J segment 7 bases; nucleotides outside the gene matches: 6. Germline V gives CDR1 LNHNV, CDR2 YYDKDF (reference sequence). The CDR3 sequence is 15 residues long. The full variable domain, in which reference TRBV15 and TRBJ2-1 provide the parts outside the CDR3, is DAMVIQNPRYQVTQFGKPVTLSCSQTLNHNVMYWYQQKSSQAPKLLFHYYDKDFNNEADTPDNFQSRRPNTSFCFLDIRSPGLGDTAMYLCATSRDLGGGNEQFFGPGTRLTVL.

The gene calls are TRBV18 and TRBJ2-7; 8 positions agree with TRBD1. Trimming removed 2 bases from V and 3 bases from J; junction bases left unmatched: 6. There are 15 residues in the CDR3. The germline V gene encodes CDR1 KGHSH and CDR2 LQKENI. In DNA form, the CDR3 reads TGTGCCAGCTCACCAATTAGGACAGGGAACTACGAGCAGTACTTC. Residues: CASSPIRTGNYEQYF.

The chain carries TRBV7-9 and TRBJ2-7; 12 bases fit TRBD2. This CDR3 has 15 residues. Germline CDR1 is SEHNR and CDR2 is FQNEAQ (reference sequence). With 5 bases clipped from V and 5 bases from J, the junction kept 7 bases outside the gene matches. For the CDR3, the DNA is TGTGCCAGCAGCATTACTAGCGGGAGGCTCCACGAGCAGTACTTC. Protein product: CASSITSGRLHEQYF.

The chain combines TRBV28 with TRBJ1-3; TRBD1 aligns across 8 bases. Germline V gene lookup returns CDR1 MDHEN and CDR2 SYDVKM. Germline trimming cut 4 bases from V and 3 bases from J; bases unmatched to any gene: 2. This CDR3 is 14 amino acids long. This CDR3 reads CASSSRGLGNTIYF. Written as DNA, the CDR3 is TGTGCCAGCAGTTCCAGGGGGCTTGGAAACACCATATATTTT.

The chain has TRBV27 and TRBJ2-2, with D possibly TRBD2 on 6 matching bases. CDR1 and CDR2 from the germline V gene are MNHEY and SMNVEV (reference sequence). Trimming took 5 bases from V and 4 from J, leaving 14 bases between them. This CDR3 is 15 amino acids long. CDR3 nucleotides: TGTGCCAGCAGTCGACTGGGAGCGGGCACCGGGGAGCTGTTTTTT. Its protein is CASSRLGAGTGELFF.

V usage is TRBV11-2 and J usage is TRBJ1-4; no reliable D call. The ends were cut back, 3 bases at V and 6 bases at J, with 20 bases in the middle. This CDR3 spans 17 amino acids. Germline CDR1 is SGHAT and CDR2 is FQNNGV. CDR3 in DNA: TGTGCCAGCAGCTTCGGCCGACTGAAAGCGTGGGATGAAAAACTGTTTTTT. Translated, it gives CASSFGRLKAWDEKLFF.

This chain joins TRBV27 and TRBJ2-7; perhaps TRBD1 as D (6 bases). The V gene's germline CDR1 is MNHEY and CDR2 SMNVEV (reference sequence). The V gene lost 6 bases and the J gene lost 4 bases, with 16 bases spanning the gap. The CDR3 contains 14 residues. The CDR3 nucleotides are TGTGCCAGCAGACCCATTGGGGGCCCATACGAGCAGTACTTC. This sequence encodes CASRPIGGPYEQYF.

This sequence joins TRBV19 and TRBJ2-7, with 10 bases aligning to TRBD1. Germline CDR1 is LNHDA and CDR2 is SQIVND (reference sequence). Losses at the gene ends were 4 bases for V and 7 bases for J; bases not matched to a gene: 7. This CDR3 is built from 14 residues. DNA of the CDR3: TGTGCCAGTAGTACCCGACAGGGGGCAAGGGAGCAGTACTTC. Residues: CASSTRQGAREQYF.

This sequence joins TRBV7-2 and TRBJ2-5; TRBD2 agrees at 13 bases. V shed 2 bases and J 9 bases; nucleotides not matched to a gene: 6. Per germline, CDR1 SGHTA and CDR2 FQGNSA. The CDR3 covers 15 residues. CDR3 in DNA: TGTGCCAGCAGCTTACCCCCGACTAGCGGGAGGCCCCAGTACTTC. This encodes CASSLPPTSGRPQYF.

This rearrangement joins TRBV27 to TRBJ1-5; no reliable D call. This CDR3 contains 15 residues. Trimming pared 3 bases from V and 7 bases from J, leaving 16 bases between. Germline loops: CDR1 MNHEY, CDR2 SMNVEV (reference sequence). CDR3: CASSFLAGRAQPQHF. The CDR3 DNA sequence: TGTGCCAGCAGTTTCCTGGCCGGGAGGGCGCAGCCCCAGCATTTT.

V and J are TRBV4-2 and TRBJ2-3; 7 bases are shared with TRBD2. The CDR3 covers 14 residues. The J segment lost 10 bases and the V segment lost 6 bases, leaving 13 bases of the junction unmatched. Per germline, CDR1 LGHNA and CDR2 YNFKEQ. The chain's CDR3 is CASSPGLTASAQYF. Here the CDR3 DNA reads TGTGCCAGCAGTCCGGGACTAACCGCCTCGGCGCAGTATTTT.

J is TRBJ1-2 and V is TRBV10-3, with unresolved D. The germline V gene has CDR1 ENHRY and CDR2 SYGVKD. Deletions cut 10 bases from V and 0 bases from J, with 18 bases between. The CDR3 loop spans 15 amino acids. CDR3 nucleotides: TGTGCCACCGGACCGGGAGGCCTTACTAACTATGGCTACACCTTC. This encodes CATGPGGLTNYGYTF.

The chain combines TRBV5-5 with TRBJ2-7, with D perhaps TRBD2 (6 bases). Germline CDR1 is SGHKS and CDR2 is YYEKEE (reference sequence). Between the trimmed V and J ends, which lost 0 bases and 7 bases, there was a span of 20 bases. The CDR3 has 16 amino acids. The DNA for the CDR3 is TGTGCCAGCAGCTTGGGGGCAAGGGCGGGATTCGGGGAGCAGTACTTC. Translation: CASSLGARAGFGEQYF.

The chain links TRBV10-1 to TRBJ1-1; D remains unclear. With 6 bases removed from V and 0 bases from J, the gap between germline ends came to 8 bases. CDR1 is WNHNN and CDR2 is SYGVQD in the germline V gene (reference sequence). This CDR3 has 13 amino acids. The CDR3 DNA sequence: TGCGCCAGCAGCGGGAGCATGAACACTGAAGCTTTCTTT. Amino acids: CASSGSMNTEAFF.